Listed here is a single T cell receptor beta chain. The data stem from a study of T cells in Graves' hyperthyroidism and ophthalmopathy. Study information: It was at initial diagnosis, before any treatment, that peripheral blood was collected.

Template material for amplifying TCR beta CDR3 regions consisted of RNA transcripts. TCR CDR3 underwent first-round RT-PCR with the HTBI primer set. TCRdb analysed the multiplex PCR reads with MiXCR anew, one entry per CDR3 protein. The table lists fewer than 800,000 distinct CDR3 sequences, about 15% of them singletons, with approximately 8.4% in the top ten. The CDR3 is 13 amino acids. Germline V CDR1 and CDR2: ENHRY, SYGVKD. With 7 bases removed from V and 3 bases from J, the gap between germline ends came to 10 bases. Extraction of PBMCs used approximately 10 ml of fresh peripheral blood. The TCR sequence derives from a man aged 18 to 29 with Graves' hyperthyroidism. V is TRBV10-3 and J is TRBJ2-1, with D possibly matching TRBD2 (6 bases). The sequencing input was blood. CDR3: CAITGGIYNEQFF. Written as DNA, the CDR3 is TGTGCCATCACAGGCGGGATCTACAATGAGCAGTTCTTC.